The 32 T cell receptor beta chains below were found in one sample sequenced in a study of T cell changes during pregnancy in multiple sclerosis. Clones were read by immunoSEQ multiplex PCR, and TCRdb kept only the in-frame ones, dropping some. Of approximately 61,000 clones listed, 85% to 95% were seen once; the top ten hold 3% to 4%. Material: peripheral blood, obtained after pregnancy. The receptors derive from a female donor in good health, enrolled as a control in a pregnancy study.

This rearrangement joins TRBV5-1 to TRBJ2-1, with 7 bases fitting TRBD2. Unmatched junction bases numbered 9, after V lost 1 base and J lost 5 bases. The CDR3 spans 16 residues. CDR1 is SGHRS and CDR2 is YFSETQ in the germline V gene. The chain's CDR3 is CASSLTLLGRDNEQFF. CDR3 bases: TGCGCCAGCAGCTTGACCCTACTAGGGAGGGACAATGAGCAGTTCTTC.

The V call is TRBV28, the J call TRBJ1-2; 7 nucleotides align to TRBD1. Trimming took 4 bases from V and 1 from J; bases not matched to a gene: 6. Germline lookup yields CDR1 MDHEN and CDR2 SYDVKM. CDR3 length: 15 residues. Here the CDR3 DNA reads TGTGCCAGCAGTTCCCCGGACAGGTTTAACTATGGCTACACCTTC. This sequence encodes CASSSPDRFNYGYTF.

CDR3 DNA: TGTGCCAGCAGCTCGCGCAGGGGTATATTCCAAGAGACCCAGTACTTC. As protein: CASSSRRGIFQETQYF. The chain links TRBV11-2 to TRBJ2-5; possibly TRBD1 for D (6 bases). The CDR3 is 16 amino acids. Germline V gene data show CDR1 as SGHAT and CDR2 as FQNNGV. V gave up 4 bases and J gave up 1 base, with 16 bases separating them.

The genes are TRBV18 and TRBJ1-4; no reliable D call. V was cut by 2 bases and J by 4 bases, with 14 bases left in between. Germline lookup yields CDR1 KGHSH and CDR2 LQKENI. This CDR3 comprises 16 residues. In nucleotides, the CDR3 is TGTGCCAGCTCACCAGATCTGGTTCCACTTAATGAAAAACTGTTTTTT. This gives the protein CASSPDLVPLNEKLFF.

The chain couples TRBV19 to TRBJ2-7; 11 bases agree with TRBD1. The CDR3 covers 13 residues. CDR1 and CDR2 (germline): LNHDA, SQIVND (reference sequence). J lost 5 bases, V lost 5 bases, and 2 bases had no gene match. The DNA for the CDR3 is TGTGCCAGTAGTCCGGGACAGGGGGACGAGCAGTACTTC. Residues: CASSPGQGDEQYF.

The V and J genes are TRBV18 and TRBJ2-7; D possibly corresponds to TRBD1 (6 bases). From germline, CDR1 is KGHSH and CDR2 LQKENI. Trimming took off 4 bases at V and 5 bases at J, with 12 bases between the two ends. The CDR3 extends over 13 amino acids. CDR3: CASSLKDRNEQYF. As DNA, the CDR3 is TGTGCCAGCTCACTAAAGGACAGAAACGAGCAGTACTTC. Full variable domain (outside the CDR3, taken from reference TRBV18 and TRBJ2-7): NAGVMQNPRHLVRRRGQEARLRCSPMKGHSHVYWYRQLPEEGLKFMVYLQKENIIDESGMPKERFSAEFPKEGPSILRIQQVVRGDSAAYFCASSLKDRNEQYFGPGTRLTVT.

The CDR3 DNA follows: TGTGCCAGCAGTTACTCGAGGGGGGGCCATGAGCAGTTCTTC. Amino acids: CASSYSRGGHEQFF. V is TRBV6-5 and J is TRBJ2-1, with D perhaps matching TRBD2 (7 bases). Germline lookup yields CDR1 MNHEY and CDR2 SVGAGI. Trimming left V 0 bases short and J 8 bases short, with 11 bases between. The CDR3 is made up of 14 amino acids.

The genes are TRBV13 and TRBJ2-1, with D possibly being TRBD2 (6 bases). Trimming removed 6 bases at V and 6 bases at J, with 24 bases between. The germline CDR1 and CDR2 sequences are PRHDT and FYEKMQ (reference sequence). The CDR3 has 17 amino acids. The CDR3 coding sequence is TGTGCCAGCAGTCGCACGTCGGGTCGGGGGTTGGGCAATGAGCAGTTCTTC. As protein: CASSRTSGRGLGNEQFF. Based on the CDR3 plus reference TRBV13 and TRBJ2-1, the full variable domain is AAGVIQSPRHLIKEKRETATLKCYPIPRHDTVYWYQQGPGQDPQFLISFYEKMQSDKGSIPDRFSAQQFSDYHSELNMSSLELGDSALYFCASSRTSGRGLGNEQFFGPGTRLTVL.

This clone appeared once. The CDR3 loop reads CASSLGRVGNTIYF. CDR3 nucleotides: TGCGCCAGCAGCTTGGGCAGGGTAGGAAACACCATATATTTT. J is TRBJ1-3 and V is TRBV5-1, with D possibly being TRBD1 (5 bases). V was pared by 0 bases and J by 4 bases, with 8 bases between. In germline, CDR1 is SGHRS, CDR2 YFSETQ. CDR3 size: 14 residues.

This clone was seen a few times. The chain is built from TRBV19 and TRBJ1-2; D might be TRBD1 (6 bases). CDR1 and CDR2 (germline): LNHDA, SQIVND (reference sequence). This CDR3 spans 14 amino acids. Trimming pared 4 bases from V and 8 bases from J, leaving 17 bases between. The CDR3 reads CASSTSGGAEGYTF. CDR3 nucleotides: TGTGCCAGTAGTACCTCTGGGGGGGCGGAAGGCTACACCTTC.

The gene calls are TRBV11-2 and TRBJ1-1, with D perhaps TRBD1 (6 bases). Trimming stripped 8 bases from V and 0 bases from J, with 16 bases between. The CDR3 sequence is 15 residues long. CDR1 is SGHAT, CDR2 FQNNGV, per germline. CDR3 protein: CASQPRGGLNTEAFF. The CDR3 region has the DNA TGTGCCAGCCAACCACGAGGGGGATTGAACACTGAAGCTTTCTTT.

The chain combines TRBV7-2 with TRBJ1-1; 7 bases align to TRBD1. The germline V gene has CDR1 SGHTA and CDR2 FQGNSA. The CDR3 totals 13 residues. The V gene end was trimmed by 6 bases and the J gene end by 10 bases; junction bases not matched to a gene: 11. The chain's CDR3 is CASRHGQEEIAFF. In DNA form, the CDR3 reads TGTGCCAGCAGACACGGACAGGAGGAGATAGCTTTCTTT.

A note on this clone: The identical CDR3 is also encoded by other nucleotide sequences in the sample. The rearrangement uses TRBV5-1 and TRBJ1-2; 8 bases agree with TRBD1. Looked up from germline, CDR1 is SGHRS and CDR2 is YFSETQ. The V segment lost 0 bases and the J segment 4 bases; nucleotides outside the gene matches: 5. The CDR3 has 15 residues. CDR3 DNA sequence: TGCGCCAGCAGCTTGGGCCAGGGGGCAGGCTATGGCTACACCTTC. Translated, it gives CASSLGQGAGYGYTF. Full variable domain (missing parts from reference TRBV5-1 and TRBJ1-2): KAGVTQTPRYLIKTRGQQVTLSCSPISGHRSVSWYQQTPGQGLQFLFEYFSETQRNKGNFPGRFSGRQFSNSRSEMNVSTLELGDSALYLCASSLGQGAGYGYTFGSGTRLTVV.

The V and J genes are TRBV2 and TRBJ2-7; TRBD1 agrees at 7 bases. The trim removed 8 bases at V and 0 bases at J, leaving 4 bases unmatched. The CDR3 contains 13 residues. The germline V gene encodes CDR1 SNHLY and CDR2 FYNNEI. DNA of the CDR3: TGTGCCAGCGCCGGGACAGCCTCCTACGAGCAGTACTTC. Translation: CASAGTASYEQYF.

The V gene is TRBV4-1, the J gene TRBJ2-1; tentatively, D is TRBD2 (6 bases). CDR1 MGHRA and CDR2 YSYEKL come from the germline V gene. CDR3 size: 13 residues. V was shortened by 0 bases and J by 11 bases, with 11 bases between the two germline ends. Here the CDR3 reads CASSQDLGGKQFF. CDR3 sequence (DNA): TGCGCCAGCAGCCAAGATCTAGGCGGGAAGCAGTTCTTC.

The J gene is TRBJ1-1, the V gene TRBV4-2; 11 bases map to TRBD1. CDR1 and CDR2 (germline): LGHNA, YNFKEQ. V shed 4 bases, J shed 3 bases, and the junction held 4 bases outside the gene matches. This CDR3 is 15 amino acids long. CDR3 in amino acids: CASSRRDRGDTEAFF. CDR3 DNA: TGTGCCAGCAGCCGCCGGGACAGGGGGGACACTGAAGCTTTCTTT.

V gene TRBV18 combines with J gene TRBJ2-1; D may be TRBD2 (5 bases). The CDR3 sequence is 15 residues long. V was pared by 1 base and J by 4 bases, with 11 bases between. CDR1 is KGHSH and CDR2 is LQKENI in the germline V gene. The CDR3 sequence is CASSPLAGQYNEQFF. DNA for the CDR3: TGTGCCAGCTCACCACTTGCGGGCCAGTACAATGAGCAGTTCTTC.

The V and J genes are TRBV7-2 and TRBJ1-5; 7 nucleotides line up with TRBD1. Trimming cost V 1 base and J 1 base; bases outside gene matches: 4. The CDR3 length is 16 residues. CDR1 is SGHTA, CDR2 FQGNSA, per germline. The CDR3 DNA is TGTGCCAGCAGCTTAGAAGGGGGCTGGAGCAATCAGCCCCAGCATTTT. It yields the protein CASSLEGGWSNQPQHF.

This chain joins TRBV5-1 and TRBJ2-5; 7 bases are shared with TRBD1. Trimming cost V 3 bases and J 5 bases; bases outside gene matches: 4. Germline lookup yields CDR1 SGHRS and CDR2 YFSETQ. The CDR3 sequence is 13 residues long. CDR3 sequence reads: CASSWTGGETQYF. CDR3 DNA: TGCGCCAGCAGCTGGACAGGCGGGGAGACCCAGTACTTC.

The V and J genes are TRBV10-3 and TRBJ2-5; D is unresolved. This CDR3 spans 12 amino acids. With 2 bases removed from V and 2 bases from J, the gap between germline ends came to 3 bases. Germline assignment: CDR1 ENHRY and CDR2 SYGVKD. Here the CDR3 reads CAISEPQETQYF. The CDR3 region has the DNA TGTGCCATCAGTGAGCCTCAAGAGACCCAGTACTTC.

The chain recombines TRBV10-3 with TRBJ1-2, with D possibly TRBD1 on 5 matching bases. The V gene lost 1 base and the J gene lost 0 bases, with 12 bases spanning the gap. Germline CDR1 reads ENHRY; CDR2 reads SYGVKD. This CDR3 is 16 amino acids long. The CDR3 DNA reads TGTGCCATCAGTGAGTTATGGGGCGAGCCTAACTATGGCTACACCTTC. Its protein product is CAISELWGEPNYGYTF.

The rearrangement uses TRBV9 and TRBJ1-1, with 10 bases that match TRBD1. Trimming took 6 bases from V and 3 from J; bases not matched to a gene: 8. This CDR3 contains 15 residues. Germline lookup yields CDR1 SGDLS and CDR2 YYNGEE. CDR3 sequence reads: CASTPTGGDDTEAFF. The CDR3, as DNA: TGTGCCAGCACCCCGACAGGGGGCGACGACACTGAAGCTTTCTTT. The whole variable domain, filled in from reference TRBV9 and TRBJ1-1, reads DSGVTQTPKHLITATGQRVTLRCSPRSGDLSVYWYQQSLDQGLQFLIQYYNGEERAKGNILERFSAQQFPDLHSELNLSSLELGDSALYFCASTPTGGDDTEAFFGQGTRLTVV.

The chain combines TRBV4-2 with TRBJ1-5, with 8 bases that match TRBD1. The CDR3 is made up of 17 amino acids. CDR1 is LGHNA, CDR2 YNFKEQ, per germline. V was clipped by 0 bases and J by 7 bases; unmatched bases: 11. This CDR3 is CASSQDPRQGARQPQHF. The CDR3, as DNA: TGTGCCAGCAGCCAAGATCCGAGGCAGGGGGCGCGGCAGCCCCAGCATTTT.

J is TRBJ2-1 and V is TRBV21-1; the tabulated D call, TRBD2, remains unverified against the DNA. TRBV21-1 is deemed a pseudogene. CDR3 length: 13 amino acids. The chain's CDR3 is CASSLALHNEQFF. The DNA of the CDR3 is TGTGCCAGCAGCCTTGCACTGCACAATGAGCAGTTCTTC.

The chain is built from TRBV11-3 and TRBJ2-1, with 8 nucleotides matching TRBD1. Germline V lookup: CDR1 SGHNT, CDR2 YENEEA. V was pared by 5 bases and J by 3 bases, with 3 bases of the junction left unmatched. The CDR3 spans 14 residues. The CDR3 nucleotides read TGTGCCAGCAGCCGGACAGGGATCTACAATGAGCAGTTCTTC. It specifies CASSRTGIYNEQFF.

V usage is TRBV5-1 and J usage is TRBJ2-2; D unresolved. The CDR3 length is 14 residues. Between the trimmed V and J ends, which lost 5 bases and 0 bases, there was a span of 8 bases. The V gene's germline CDR1 is SGHRS and CDR2 YFSETQ. The CDR3 sequence is CASSRQANTGELFF. The CDR3 nucleotides are TGCGCCAGCAGTAGGCAGGCGAACACCGGGGAGCTGTTTTTT.

The J gene is TRBJ1-2, the V gene TRBV11-2; D remains unclear. The germline gives CDR1 SGHAT, CDR2 FQNNGV. The ends were cut back, 6 bases at V and 4 bases at J, with 18 bases in the middle. The CDR3 runs to 15 residues. The CDR3 sequence: CASRGGGEGSYGYTF. The CDR3 region has the DNA TGTGCCAGCAGGGGAGGAGGAGAGGGTAGCTATGGCTACACCTTC.

V gene TRBV7-9 combines with J gene TRBJ1-2; D remains unclear. The V gene lost 2 bases and the J gene lost 4 bases, with 14 bases spanning the gap. The CDR3 is 15 residues long. The germline CDR1 and CDR2 sequences are SEHNR and FQNEAQ (reference sequence). Written as DNA, the CDR3 is TGTGCCAGCAGCTTAATGCAGACCCTAGGCTATGGCTACACCTTC. It yields the protein CASSLMQTLGYGYTF. The variable domain in full, completed from reference TRBV7-9 and TRBJ1-2, reads DTGVSQNPRHKITKRGQNVTFRCDPISEHNRLYWYRQTLGQGPEFLTYFQNEAQLEKSRLLSDRFSAERPKGSFSTLEIQRTEQGDSAMYLCASSLMQTLGYGYTFGSGTRLTVV.

The chain couples TRBV13 to TRBJ1-2; D not certain. This CDR3 has 15 amino acids. V lost 5 bases to trimming and J lost 0 bases, with 13 bases between them. Per germline, CDR1 PRHDT and CDR2 FYEKMQ (reference sequence). CDR3 DNA: TGTGCCAGCAGCCTTAGGCTAGTAGCTAACTATGGCTACACCTTC. This encodes CASSLRLVANYGYTF.

DNA for the CDR3: TGTGCCAGCAGCTCCTCCGTCCCCGAGCAGTACTTC. This sequence encodes CASSSSVPEQYF. The V and J genes are TRBV7-2 and TRBJ2-7; D gene ambiguous. CDR3 length equals 12 residues. Germline V gene data show CDR1 as SGHTA and CDR2 as FQGNSA. Between the trimmed V and J ends, which lost 4 bases and 6 bases, there was a span of 10 bases.

V gene TRBV4-1 combines with J gene TRBJ1-4; weak D call: TRBD1 (5 bases). The CDR3 consists of 17 residues. The V and J ends lost 1 base and 4 bases respectively, with 16 bases between them. Germline CDR1 MGHRA, CDR2 YSYEKL. The CDR3 sequence is CASSQVGGAGLNEKLFF. Written as DNA, the CDR3 is TGCGCCAGCAGCCAAGTGGGGGGAGCGGGCCTTAATGAAAAACTGTTTTTT.

The gene calls are TRBV15 and TRBJ2-2, with 10 bases matching TRBD2. This CDR3 contains 17 residues. Germline V gene data show CDR1 as LNHNV and CDR2 as YYDKDF (reference sequence). The V gene end was trimmed by 2 bases and the J gene end by 6 bases; junction bases not matched to a gene: 9. CDR3 region: CATSRPSGLANPGELFF. Written as DNA, the CDR3 is TGTGCCACCAGCAGACCTTCGGGACTAGCGAATCCCGGGGAGCTGTTTTTT. Based on the CDR3 plus reference TRBV15 and TRBJ2-2, the full variable domain is DAMVIQNPRYQVTQFGKPVTLSCSQTLNHNVMYWYQQKSSQAPKLLFHYYDKDFNNEADTPDNFQSRRPNTSFCFLDIRSPGLGDTAMYLCATSRPSGLANPGELFFGEGSRLTVL.